A selection of T cell receptor beta chains follows, all from one sample in a study of blood T cell repertoires in COVID-19. Assay used: immunoSEQ multiplex PCR; TCRdb lists only in-frame clones, some missing. The sample has some 290,000 clones; 85% to 95% are singletons. The sample comprised PBMCs or T cells enriched from blood (not recorded which). The receptor set was obtained from a woman between 25 and 40 years old who had been exposed to COVID-19. Both conserved end residues are part of each CDR3. Each record gives: V gene, J gene, clone size, D gene, CDR3 DNA, CDR3 protein. A D gene is named only where the DNA matches it firmly. Only part of the rows carry a size: once, few, many, or a class if the clone is expanded.

TRBV5-6,TRBJ1-6,.,TRBD1,TGTGCCAGCAGCTTGACAGGGGGGGAATCACCCCTCCACTTT,CASSLTGGESPLHF
TRBV6-5,TRBJ2-7,once,.,TGTGCCAGCTCACCACAGGGCCACGAGCAGTACTTC,CASSPQGHEQYF
TRBV2,TRBJ2-7,.,.,TGTGCCAGCAGTGTGTCGCGTCCCTACGAGCAGTACTTC,CASSVSRPYEQYF
TRBV7-2,TRBJ1-3,.,.,TGTGCCAGCAGCCCACAGGCTTACGGAAACACCATATATTTT,CASSPQAYGNTIYF
TRBV27,TRBJ2-1,.,TRBD2,TGTGCCAGCAGCAAGACCCGACTAGCGGGGGAGCAGTTCTTC,CASSKTRLAGEQFF
TRBV7-9,TRBJ1-6,.,TRBD1,TGTGCCGGAGGACAGGGGGGCTATAATTCACCCCTCCACTTT,CAGGQGGYNSPLHF
TRBV6-1,TRBJ2-3,.,TRBD2,TGTGCCAGCAGTGAGTATAGCGGGGGCCGCACAGATACGCAGTATTTT,CASSEYSGGRTDTQYF
TRBV29-1,TRBJ2-7,.,TRBD1,TGCAGCGTCATCTCCCGGGACAGGGGGCCCAACGAGCAGTACTTC,CSVISRDRGPNEQYF
TRBV19,TRBJ1-2,.,TRBD1,TGTGCCAGTAGCGGACAGGGAAACTATGGCTACACCTTC,CASSGQGNYGYTF
TRBV21-1,TRBJ1-2,.,.,TGTGCCAGCACAGCGGATAACTATGGCTACACCTTC,CASTADNYGYTF
TRBV3-1/TRBV3-2,TRBJ2-7,.,.,TGTGCCAGCAGCCCGGGGGAGGCGGGAGAGCAGTACTTC,CASSPGEAGEQYF
TRBV16,TRBJ2-7,.,.,TGTGCCAGCAGCCCAGGGATCTACGAGCAGTACTTC,CASSPGIYEQYF
TRBV4-1,TRBJ1-4,once,.,TGCGCCAGCAGCCCAAGTCCGACAGGTACTAATGAAAAACTGTTTTTT,CASSPSPTGTNEKLFF
TRBV4-1,TRBJ2-1,few,TRBD1,TGCGCCAGCAGCCAGCCCGGGACAGGGGGCCGGGATGAGCAGTTCTTC,CASSQPGTGGRDEQFF
TRBV5-1,TRBJ2-1,.,.,TGCGCCAGCAGCTTGGCCGGTGAGCAGTTCTTC,CASSLAGEQFF
TRBV10-3,TRBJ1-4,.,.,TGTGCCATCAGTGAGCCCCCCGGGGAAAAACTGTTTTTT,CAISEPPGEKLFF
TRBV3-1/TRBV3-2,TRBJ1-5,once,.,TGTGCCAGCAGCCAAGATGGGAACAGGGTGGACCAGCCCCAGCATTTT,CASSQDGNRVDQPQHF
TRBV13,TRBJ1-2,.,.,TGTGCCAGCAGCTTAGGGGGAGGGAGCTATGGCTACACCTTC,CASSLGGGSYGYTF
TRBV2,TRBJ1-2,.,.,TGTGCCAGCAGTGTACAGGATGTCTATGGCTACACCTTC,CASSVQDVYGYTF
TRBV5-1,TRBJ1-2,.,TRBD1,TGCGCCAGCCAAAGGGACAGCCTGAACGGCGGCTATGGCTACACCTTC,CASQRDSLNGGYGYTF
TRBV11-2,TRBJ2-5,.,TRBD1,TGTGCCAGCAGCTATCCGACAGGGTTTGGAGAGACCCAGTACTTC,CASSYPTGFGETQYF
TRBV14,TRBJ2-6,.,.,TGTGCCAGCAGCCAATTGGGACTCTCCTCTGGGGCCAACGTCCTGACTTTC,CASSQLGLSSGANVLTF
TRBV5-1,TRBJ2-7,.,.,TGCGCCAGCAGCTTGGGGCAGGGGCCAAACGAGCAGTACTTC,CASSLGQGPNEQYF
TRBV30,TRBJ1-2,.,.,TGTGCCTGGAGTGGAACGGGACTGGCCGGCTACACCTTC,CAWSGTGLAGYTF
TRBV19,TRBJ2-3,.,TRBD2,TGTGCCAGTAGCAGTGGGGGGGTAGCCACAGATACGCAGTATTTT,CASSSGGVATDTQYF
TRBV25-1,TRBJ2-7,.,.,TGTGCCAGCAGTTCGTTTGTCGGTTTAGCGTACGAGCAGTACTTC,CASSSFVGLAYEQYF
TRBV6-2/TRBV6-3,TRBJ2-2,.,.,TGTGCCAGCAGTTCAACAAGGAACACCGGGGAGCTGTTTTTT,CASSSTRNTGELFF
TRBV5-1,TRBJ1-2,.,.,TGCGCCAGCAGCTTGGCCCTCGGCGGGAGCTATGGCTACACCTTC,CASSLALGGSYGYTF
TRBV5-4,TRBJ2-4,.,.,TGTGCCAGCAGCTTGACTGGGGCCCCCCACATTCAGTACTTC,CASSLTGAPHIQYF
TRBV6-5,TRBJ1-5,.,.,TGTGCCAGCACCGCAGGGGTAAGAATCATAACCCAGCATTTT,CASTAGVRIITQHF
TRBV6-2/TRBV6-3,TRBJ2-7,.,TRBD1,TGTGCCAGCAGCAACCGGGACAGAAGCTCCTACGAGCAGTACTTC,CASSNRDRSSYEQYF
TRBV29-1,TRBJ1-2,.,.,TGCAGCGTTGAGGGAGGGCCCAGGGTCGGCTACACCTTC,CSVEGGPRVGYTF
TRBV5-1,TRBJ1-1,.,.,TGCGCCAGCAGCTTAAGCAGGGGGAACACTGAAGCTTTCTTT,CASSLSRGNTEAFF
TRBV2,TRBJ1-2,.,TRBD1,TGTGCCAGCAGGGGGACAGTGAGGTACTATGGCTACACCTTC,CASRGTVRYYGYTF
TRBV7-9,TRBJ1-4,.,.,TGTGCCAGCAAGCGGGCAGGGAGTAATGAAAAACTGTTTTTT,CASKRAGSNEKLFF
TRBV20-1,TRBJ2-5,.,.,TGCAGTGCCCGCACTATGGAGACCCAGTACTTC,CSARTMETQYF
TRBV10-3,TRBJ1-6,.,TRBD1,TGTGCCATCACAGGGGGCTTGGATTCACCCCTCCACTTT,CAITGGLDSPLHF
TRBV7-9,TRBJ1-1,.,.,TGTGCCAGCAGCTTGGGCCTTGAAGCTTTCTTT,CASSLGLEAFF
TRBV6-5,TRBJ1-5,.,.,TGTGCCCTGGGAGGGGGGTTTCAGCCCCAGCATTTT,CALGGGFQPQHF
TRBV4-1,TRBJ2-7,.,TRBD2,TGCGCCAGCAGCCAAGAAATAGGCGGACTAGGATCCTCCTCCTACGAGCAGTACTTC,CASSQEIGGLGSSSYEQYF
TRBV16,TRBJ1-6,.,.,TGTGCCAGCAGCCAATCGCAGGGAGGAGACATCAACTTT,CASSQSQGGDINF
TRBV7-7,TRBJ2-1,.,.,TGTGCCAGCAGCTTATCACTAGTCGGTGAGCAGTTCTTC,CASSLSLVGEQFF
TRBV24-1,TRBJ1-1,.,.,TGTGCCACCAGTGTAGGGGTGGACACTGAAGCTTTCTTT,CATSVGVDTEAFF
TRBV5-1,TRBJ1-2,.,.,TGCGCCAGCGGTAATACAGGGAACTATGGCTACACCTTC,CASGNTGNYGYTF
TRBV18,TRBJ1-5,.,.,TGTGCCAGCTCACGGACGACAGCCACTAGCAATCAGCCCCAGCATTTT,CASSRTTATSNQPQHF
TRBV5-5,TRBJ1-6,.,.,TGTGCCAGCAGCTTGGGCGGCTGGTCACCCCTCCACTTT,CASSLGGWSPLHF
TRBV5-1,TRBJ2-7,.,.,TGCGCCAGCAGCCGAGTGGGGCTGCAGTACGAGCAGTACTTC,CASSRVGLQYEQYF